Listed below are T cell receptor beta chains from one sample, sequenced in a study of shared clonotypes between healthy human individuals. Libraries were prepared by immunoSEQ multiplex PCR; TCRdb keeps only in-frame clonotypes and omits some of them. The sample includes about 480,000 clones, 60% to 80% seen only once; the top ten take around 13%. Sequencing was done on a sample of PBMCs. These receptors originate from a woman in her 40s in good health. Some clones in this sample may be carry-over from other donors' samples. The CDR3 runs from the conserved cysteine through the conserved F or W. A D gene is named only where the DNA matches it firmly. Size tells how often a clone was seen (once, few, many) or the class of an expanded clone, and some rows leave it out.

d_gene	v_gene	j_gene	abundance	len	CDR3aa	CDR3nt
.	TRBV25-1	TRBJ2-2	.	16	CASSEQDSLFPGELFF	TGTGCCAGCAGTGAACAGGACAGTCTATTCCCCGGGGAGCTGTTTTTT
.	TRBV11-3	TRBJ2-5	.	15	CASSPVGRVQETQYF	TGTGCCAGCAGCCCTGTGGGCAGGGTGCAAGAGACCCAGTACTTC
.	TRBV7-2	TRBJ2-3	.	15	CASSLAGSRTDTQYF	TGTGCCAGCAGCTTAGCGGGGAGCCGCACAGATACGCAGTATTTT
TRBD2	TRBV11-2	TRBJ2-7	.	15	CASSHETGRAYEQYF	TGTGCCAGCAGCCACGAGACCGGGAGGGCCTACGAGCAGTACTTC
TRBD2	TRBV18	TRBJ2-3	.	18	CASSPPMRERNGTDTQYF	TGTGCCAGCTCACCACCAATGCGGGAGAGGAACGGCACAGATACGCAGTATTTT
TRBD1	TRBV2	TRBJ1-1	few	16	CASSNRDRGVNTEAFF	TGTGCCAGCAGTAACCGGGACAGGGGAGTGAACACTGAAGCTTTCTTT
.	TRBV11-2	TRBJ2-4	.	15	CASSLEFGAIAIQYF	TGTGCCAGCAGCTTAGAATTTGGAGCAATTGCCATTCAGTACTTC
TRBD1	TRBV7-9	TRBJ1-4	.	14	CASRPQGLNEKLFF	TGTGCCAGCAGACCACAGGGGCTGAATGAAAAACTGTTTTTT
TRBD2	TRBV5-1	TRBJ2-5	many	16	CASSFPGLAEQETQYF	TGCGCCAGCAGCTTTCCGGGACTAGCGGAGCAAGAGACCCAGTACTTC
.	TRBV28	TRBJ1-1	.	18	CASSPTEWVGTRRTEAFF	TGTGCCAGCAGTCCTACCGAGTGGGTTGGAACCAGGAGGACTGAAGCTTTCTTT
.	TRBV5-5	TRBJ2-7	few	14	CASSWKTVGLEQYF	TGTGCCAGCAGCTGGAAGACGGTAGGGCTCGAGCAGTACTTC
TRBD1	TRBV5-4	TRBJ2-3	.	14	CASSPRDRTDTQYF	TGTGCCAGCAGCCCCCGGGACAGAACAGATACGCAGTATTTT
TRBD1	TRBV27	TRBJ2-3	many	14	CASSLTGALDTQYF	TGTGCCAGCAGTCTGACAGGGGCATTAGATACGCAGTATTTT
.	TRBV6-1	TRBJ1-3	.	15	CASRELQGTGNTIYF	TGTGCCAGCAGGGAACTACAGGGAACGGGAAACACCATATATTTT
TRBD1	TRBV15	TRBJ2-5	.	13	CATSRGQGETQYF	TGTGCCACCAGCAGAGGACAGGGGGAGACCCAGTACTTC
.	TRBV5-1	TRBJ1-2	.	14	CASSATGFNYGYTF	TGCGCCAGCAGCGCTACAGGGTTTAACTATGGCTACACCTTC
.	TRBV18	TRBJ2-5	once	13	CASSPLEAETQYF	TGTGCCAGCTCACCGCTAGAAGCCGAGACCCAGTACTTC
.	TRBV9	TRBJ2-2	.	16	CASSVVSGPNTGELFF	TGTGCCAGCAGCGTAGTTAGCGGACCGAACACCGGGGAGCTGTTTTTT